This T cell receptor (beta chain) derives from a study of low-dose radiotherapy and immunotherapy resistance in tumors. Study in general: Every two weeks, the protocol called for intravenous cyclophosphamide at 200 mg/m2. It was given one day before each radiation and immunotherapy administration. Aspirin was administered orally at 300 mg daily for four cycles, commencing on cycle 1 day 1.

Between the trimmed V and J ends, which lost 1 base and 0 bases, there was a span of 10 bases. This CDR3 has 16 amino acids. Per the germline V gene, CDR1 is MDHEN and CDR2 is SYDVKM. Time point meaning: after trial treatment. The sample's treatment: LDRT plus nivolumab, ipilimumab, low-dose cyclophosphamide and aspirin (RACIN trial). Along with nivolumab and ipilimumab, donors received aspirin, low-dose cyclophosphamide and low-dose radiotherapy. TRAV- and TRBV-specific primers, spanning alpha and beta chains, primed first-strand cDNA. TCRs were amplified for approximately 21 PCR cycles with a constant-region primer and V-primer adapter. TCRdb processed the reads anew with MiXCR; each CDR3 protein has one entry. Of around 84,000 distinct CDR3 sequences listed, 15% to 20% are singletons. This clonotype appeared many times.

The source of this sequence is a male donor with prostate cancer. The rearrangement joins TRBV28 to TRBJ1-3, with D maybe TRBD1 (5 bases). This specimen was PBMCs, taken after low-dose radiotherapy plus immunotherapy. The DNA of the CDR3 is TGTGCCAGCAGTTTATTGGACACGTTCTCTGGAAACACCATATATTTT. It translates to CASSLLDTFSGNTIYF. Variable domain in full (rest from reference TRBV28 and TRBJ1-3): DVKVTQSSRYLVKRTGEKVFLECVQDMDHENMFWYRQDPGLGLRLIYFSYDVKMKEKGDIPEGYSVSREKKERFSLILESASTNQTSMYLCASSLLDTFSGNTIYFGEGSWLTVV.